Listed below are T cell receptor beta chains from one sample, sequenced in a study of cytomegalovirus exposure and HLA in healthy donors. Assay used: immunoSEQ multiplex PCR; TCRdb lists only in-frame clones, some missing. Seen here are some 100,000 clones, approximately 90% observed once, and the top ten hold about 4%. Sample: PBMCs. Receptor source: a man aged 18 to 30 in good health and CMV-seropositive. The CDR3 runs from the conserved cysteine through the conserved F or W. Fields, in order: clone size, V gene, J gene, D gene, CDR3 DNA, CDR3 protein. D genes are given only for firm matches. The size of a clone is reported for some rows only, either as once, few or many, or as a class for expanded clones.

.	TRBV5-1	TRBJ1-5	TRBD1	TGCGCCAGCAGCTTGGCAGGGGGTAGCAATCAGCCCCAGCATTTT	CASSLAGGSNQPQHF
.	TRBV28	TRBJ2-3	.	TGTGCCAGCAGTTTACGGGACTCCGCCACAGATACGCAGTATTTT	CASSLRDSATDTQYF
.	TRBV25-1	TRBJ1-2	.	TGTGCCAGCAGTGGAAGGCAGGGAAGTGGCTACACCTTC	CASSGRQGSGYTF
.	TRBV2	TRBJ1-1	TRBD1	TGTGCCAGCCCCCCGGGGACAGCGAACACTGAAGCTTTCTTT	CASPPGTANTEAFF
.	TRBV11-2	TRBJ1-2	TRBD1	TGTGCCAGCAGCTTAGGGGCGACAGGGGGCGGTGGCTACACCTTC	CASSLGATGGGGYTF
.	TRBV10-1	TRBJ2-3	TRBD1	TGCGCCAGCAGCACCGGGACAGGGGAAACAGATACGCAGTATTTT	CASSTGTGETDTQYF
.	TRBV18	TRBJ1-3	.	TGTGCCAGCTCACCGACCCAGGCGGGGAGCTCTGGAAACACCATATATTTT	CASSPTQAGSSGNTIYF
.	TRBV27	TRBJ1-2	.	TGTGCCAGCAGTTCTCGAGGAAGAAACTATGGCTACACCTTC	CASSSRGRNYGYTF
.	TRBV28	TRBJ2-7	TRBD1	TGTGCCAGCAATACACAGGGGGCCGCGTACGAGCAGTACTTC	CASNTQGAAYEQYF
.	TRBV6-5	TRBJ1-1	.	TGTGCCAGCAGTTACTCTAGGGGCAGCTCGAACACTGAAGCTTTCTTT	CASSYSRGSSNTEAFF
.	TRBV5-6	TRBJ2-3	TRBD2	TGTGCCAGCACCACCCTTGCTAGCGGGGGGGGAGATACGCAGTATTTT	CASTTLASGGGDTQYF
.	TRBV5-1	TRBJ1-4	.	TGCGCCAGCAGCTTGGAGGGAGGAGGCTCCGGGTTTGGCGAAAAACTGTTTTTT	CASSLEGGGSGFGEKLFF
.	TRBV4-2	TRBJ2-2	TRBD2	TGTGCCAGCAGCCAAAAACTAGCGAGAGGGAACACCGGGGAGCTGTTTTTT	CASSQKLARGNTGELFF
.	TRBV2	TRBJ2-3	TRBD1	TGTGCCAGCAGTGTGGACAGGGCGGGCACAGATACGCAGTATTTT	CASSVDRAGTDTQYF
.	TRBV5-6	TRBJ1-2	.	TGTGCCAGCAGCTTGGTTGGAGCTAACTATGGCTACACCTTC	CASSLVGANYGYTF
.	TRBV7-8	TRBJ1-1	.	TGTGCCAGCAGCCGTACTATTAACACTGAAGCTTTCTTT	CASSRTINTEAFF
.	TRBV14	TRBJ1-2	.	TGTGCCAGCAGCCCTTCAGTAAACTATGGCTACACCTTC	CASSPSVNYGYTF
once	TRBV6-6	TRBJ1-1	.	TGTGCCAGCAGTCACATCGCGAACACTGAAGCTTTCTTT	CASSHIANTEAFF
.	TRBV5-1	TRBJ1-4	.	TGCGCCAGCAGCTGGGAGAGGGGGAATGAAAAACTGTTTTTT	CASSWERGNEKLFF
few	TRBV7-2	TRBJ1-6	.	TGTGCCAGCAGCCAACGTGGAGATTCACCCCTCCACTTT	CASSQRGDSPLHF
.	TRBV5-1	TRBJ2-1	TRBD2	TGCGCCAGCAGCTTTGATAGCGGGTGGGATGAGCAGTTCTTC	CASSFDSGWDEQFF
.	TRBV7-8	TRBJ2-7	.	TGTGCCAGCAGCTTAATCCCACAGGGTTTGTTGGGTGAGCAGTACTTC	CASSLIPQGLLGEQYF
.	TRBV7-9	TRBJ1-3	TRBD1	TGTGCCAGCAGCCCCACAGGGGGCATCTCTGGAAACACCATATATTTT	CASSPTGGISGNTIYF
.	TRBV7-9	TRBJ1-1	.	TGTGCCAGCAGCCCGAGTCCTCAGGGGTTCACTGAAGCTTTCTTT	CASSPSPQGFTEAFF
.	TRBV11-2	TRBJ1-2	.	TGTGCCAGCAGTTCCCGACAGGAGTATGGCTACACCTTC	CASSSRQEYGYTF
once	TRBV4-1	TRBJ1-5	TRBD1	TGCGCCAGCAGCCGCCTACCGGGACAGGGGGTAAGTCAGCCCCAGCATTTT	CASSRLPGQGVSQPQHF
.	TRBV27	TRBJ2-1	TRBD2	TGTGCCAGCAGTTTATCAGCGGGGAACTACAATGAGCAGTTCTTC	CASSLSAGNYNEQFF
.	TRBV27	TRBJ1-1	.	TGTGCCAGCAGTTTCAGGGTAGGGGGTGAAGCTTTCTTT	CASSFRVGGEAFF
.	TRBV5-4	TRBJ2-1	TRBD2	TGTGCCAGCAGCCCCCCCAAGCGGGGGGGCTACAATGAGCAGTTCTTC	CASSPPKRGGYNEQFF
.	TRBV9	TRBJ1-2	TRBD1	TGTGCCAGCAGCCTCCACCGGGACAGCCGAGGGGGCGGCTACACCTTC	CASSLHRDSRGGGYTF
.	TRBV5-1	TRBJ2-6	.	TGCGCCAGCAGCCCCCTAGGGTCGGGAACTGGGGCCAACGTCCTGACTTTC	CASSPLGSGTGANVLTF
.	TRBV7-2	TRBJ1-3	TRBD1	TGTGCCAGCAGCGGGGGACAGGCCGAAAACACCATATATTTT	CASSGGQAENTIYF
.	TRBV27	TRBJ2-7	TRBD1	TGTGCCAGCAGTTGGGGGGGACAGGGGGTCGAGCAGTACTTC	CASSWGGQGVEQYF
.	TRBV6-1	TRBJ1-2	.	TGTGCCAGCAGAATCAACGGGGGATATGGCTACACCTTC	CASRINGGYGYTF
.	TRBV2	TRBJ2-1	.	TGTGCCAGCAGTCAAAACAGGGACAATGAGCAGTTCTTC	CASSQNRDNEQFF